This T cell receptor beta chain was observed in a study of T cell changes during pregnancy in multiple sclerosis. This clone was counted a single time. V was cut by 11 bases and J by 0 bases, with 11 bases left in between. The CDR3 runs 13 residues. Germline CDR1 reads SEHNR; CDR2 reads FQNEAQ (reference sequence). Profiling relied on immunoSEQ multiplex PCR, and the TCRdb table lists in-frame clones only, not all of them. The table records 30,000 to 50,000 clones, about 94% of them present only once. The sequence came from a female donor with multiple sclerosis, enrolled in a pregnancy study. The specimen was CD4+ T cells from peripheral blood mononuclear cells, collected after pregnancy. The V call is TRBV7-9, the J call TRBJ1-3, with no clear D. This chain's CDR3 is CALALDSGNTIYF. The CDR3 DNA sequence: TGTGCCTTGGCCCTAGACTCTGGAAACACCATATATTTT.